These 20 T cell receptor beta chains share one sample of origin, sequenced in a study of cytomegalovirus exposure and HLA in healthy donors. The study ran its PCR with 60 Vbeta and 13 Jbeta primers. Sequencing used immunoSEQ multiplex PCR; TCRdb keeps in-frame clones, though not all of them. There are 100,000 to 150,000 clones in the sample; roughly four fifths occur only once, and approximately 2% lies in the top ten. The sequencing input was PBMCs. Source of these receptors: a man aged 50 to 60 in good health and CMV-seronegative.

The CDR3 spells CASSLYDSGEQYV. CDR3 sequence (DNA): TGTGCCAGCAGCCTGTACGATAGCGGGGAGCAGTACGTC. This chain connects TRBV7-9 to TRBJ2-7; 7 nucleotides match TRBD2. The junction had 8 bases not matched to a gene; V was cut back by 5 bases and J by 7 bases. Germline V gene data show CDR1 as SEHNR and CDR2 as FQNEAQ (reference sequence). The CDR3 sequence is 13 residues long.

This chain uses TRBV30 with TRBJ2-7; 8 bases fit TRBD2. CDR1 GTSNPN and CDR2 SVGIG come from the germline V gene (reference sequence). CDR3 length: 20 amino acids. After removal of 0 bases from V and 0 bases from J, the junction contained 19 bases not matched to a gene. In DNA form, the CDR3 reads TGTGCCTGGAGTGTAAGGGGGAAGGCCAGCGGGGGTCCGAGCTCCTACGAGCAGTACGTC. It yields the protein CAWSVRGKASGGPSSYEQYV.

J is TRBJ2-7 and V is TRBV6-6, with TRBD1 identical over 7 bases. The V segment lost 6 bases and the J segment 4 bases; nucleotides outside the gene matches: 3. The V gene's germline CDR1 is MNHNY and CDR2 SVGAGI (reference sequence). The length of the CDR3 is 12 residues. CDR3 coding DNA: TGTGCCAGCAGCACGACAGGGTACGAGCAGTACTTC. Protein sequence: CASSTTGYEQYF.

CDR3 nucleotides: TGTGCCAGCAGCTTTGGACAGGGTTCGGACTACGAGCAGTACTTC. Its translation is CASSFGQGSDYEQYF. The chain links TRBV7-2 to TRBJ2-7; the match to TRBD1 covers 8 bases. Germline lookup yields CDR1 SGHTA and CDR2 FQGNSA. The CDR3 runs 15 residues. With 3 bases clipped from V and 3 bases from J, the junction kept 7 bases outside the gene matches.

This chain connects TRBV6-5 to TRBJ2-3; D is unclear. With 6 bases removed from V and 6 bases from J, the gap between germline ends came to 10 bases. Germline V CDR1 and CDR2: MNHEY, SVGAGI. The CDR3 sequence is 12 residues long. The CDR3 reads CASSPMGDTQYF. In nucleotides, the CDR3 is TGTGCCAGCAGCCCGATGGGCGATACGCAGTATTTT.

CDR3: CASSPQQGIGNSPLHF. CDR3 DNA: TGTGCCAGCTCACCACAACAGGGGATCGGAAATTCACCCCTCCACTTT. The genes are TRBV18 and TRBJ1-6, with 7 positions matching TRBD1. Germline values: CDR1 KGHSH, CDR2 LQKENI. This CDR3 spans 16 amino acids. V dropped 1 base and J dropped 7; count of bases not matched to a gene: 7.

The J gene is TRBJ2-1, the V gene TRBV7-3, with D possibly TRBD2 on 6 matching bases. V was pared by 4 bases and J by 6 bases, with 16 bases between. Germline V gene sequence: CDR1 SGHTA, CDR2 FQGTGA. The CDR3 extends over 15 amino acids. The CDR3 protein is CASSSASELGNEQFF. The CDR3, as DNA: TGTGCCAGCAGCTCCGCTAGCGAGTTAGGCAATGAGCAGTTCTTC.

The J gene is TRBJ1-1, the V gene TRBV5-1, with D tentatively TRBD1 (5 bases). V was trimmed by 5 bases and J by 4 bases, leaving 9 bases between them. Germline CDR1 reads SGHRS; CDR2 reads YFSETQ. CDR3 size: 12 residues. CDR3 loop: CASRGGGTEAFF. CDR3 coding DNA: TGCGCCAGCAGGGGCGGGGGCACTGAAGCTTTCTTT.

V is TRBV19 and J is TRBJ2-5, with 11 bases aligning to TRBD2. CDR1 is LNHDA and CDR2 is SQIVND in the germline V gene (reference sequence). The CDR3 extends over 16 amino acids. V gave up 5 bases and J gave up 5 bases; unmatched junction bases: 10. DNA for the CDR3: TGTGCCAGTAGTTACCGTTTAGCGGGGGGGCAGGAGACCCAGTACTTC. It encodes CASSYRLAGGQETQYF.

This clone was seen a handful of times. The chain joins TRBV18 to TRBJ2-7; TRBD1 might be the D (6 bases). Germline CDR1 reads KGHSH; CDR2 reads LQKENI. V was pared by 6 bases and J by 4 bases, with 16 bases between. The CDR3 length is 14 residues. The CDR3 sequence: CASSPGQQTYEQYF. For the CDR3, the DNA is TGTGCCAGCTCCCCTGGACAGCAAACTTACGAGCAGTACTTC.

This clone was seen a few times. The chain carries TRBV11-2 and TRBJ2-2; the D gene is possibly TRBD2 (5 bases). Trimming cost V 2 bases and J 1 base, with 14 bases left between them. Germline V gives CDR1 SGHAT, CDR2 FQNNGV. The CDR3 loop spans 17 amino acids. CDR3 sequence (DNA): TGTGCCAGCAGCTTACGCTGGGCGGGCCAGAACACCGGGGAGCTGTTTTTT. The encoded protein is CASSLRWAGQNTGELFF.

In nucleotides, the CDR3 is TGTGCCAGCACCCCCGCCGGTGGGGGCTACACTGAAGCTTTCTTT. Translated, it gives CASTPAGGGYTEAFF. The V and J genes are TRBV9 and TRBJ1-1; D possibly corresponds to TRBD1 (6 bases). Trimming cost V 6 bases and J 3 bases, with 18 bases left between them. The CDR3 runs 15 residues. Germline CDR1 SGDLS, CDR2 YYNGEE.

The chain uses TRBV28 and TRBJ1-4, with 10 bases that match TRBD1. Looked up from germline, CDR1 is MDHEN and CDR2 is SYDVKM. The trim removed 6 bases at V and 4 bases at J, leaving 5 bases unmatched. The length of the CDR3 is 15 residues. In DNA, the CDR3 is TGTGCCAGCAGGACAGGGGGCGAGGATAATGAAAAACTGTTTTTT. This gives the protein CASRTGGEDNEKLFF.

V is TRBV4-1 and J is TRBJ2-1; a weak D match, TRBD1 (6 bases). This CDR3 spans 16 amino acids. Germline CDR1 reads MGHRA; CDR2 reads YSYEKL. Trimming removed 0 bases at V and 4 bases at J, with 13 bases between. This chain's CDR3 is CASSQDNYRAYNEQFF. CDR3 in DNA: TGCGCCAGCAGCCAAGATAACTACAGGGCATACAATGAGCAGTTCTTC.

This chain uses TRBV7-7 with TRBJ2-7; 10 bases align to TRBD2. The CDR3 runs to 16 residues. Germline V gives CDR1 SSHAT, CDR2 FNYEAQ (reference sequence). V was pared by 5 bases and J by 4 bases, with 11 bases of the junction left unmatched. CDR3 sequence: CASSPIIAGGFYEQYF. CDR3 bases: TGTGCCAGCAGCCCAATTATAGCGGGGGGCTTTTACGAGCAGTACTTC. The whole variable domain, remainder taken from reference TRBV7-7 and TRBJ2-7, is GAGVSQSPRYKVTKRGQDVTLRCDPISSHATLYWYQQALGQGPEFLTYFNYEAQPDKSGLPSDRFSAERPEGSISTLTIQRTEQRDSAMYRCASSPIIAGGFYEQYFGPGTRLTVT.

The chain links TRBV7-2 to TRBJ2-5, with 11 bases aligning to TRBD2. Germline V gene lookup returns CDR1 SGHTA and CDR2 FQGNSA. The CDR3 spans 18 residues. Germline trimming cut 4 bases from V and 3 bases from J; bases unmatched to any gene: 13. CDR3 sequence (DNA): TGTGCCAGCAGCTGGGACCTTATAGCGGGGGGGCCCGAAGAGACCCAGTACTTC. Protein sequence: CASSWDLIAGGPEETQYF.

CDR3 in amino acids: CASIPTSGPTGELFF. The DNA of the CDR3 is TGTGCCAGTATCCCGACTAGCGGGCCGACCGGGGAGCTGTTTTTT. V and J are TRBV19 and TRBJ2-2; TRBD2 agrees at 10 bases. After removal of 7 bases from V and 5 bases from J, the junction contained 7 bases not matched to a gene. Germline V gene lookup returns CDR1 LNHDA and CDR2 SQIVND (reference sequence). CDR3 length equals 15 residues. Full variable domain (outside the CDR3, taken from reference TRBV19 and TRBJ2-2): DGGITQSPKYLFRKEGQNVTLSCEQNLNHDAMYWYRQDPGQGLRLIYYSQIVNDFQKGDIAEGYSVSREKKESFPLTVTSAQKNPTAFYLCASIPTSGPTGELFFGEGSRLTVL.

The chain carries TRBV5-5 and TRBJ2-7; 10 nucleotides align to TRBD1. CDR3 size: 15 residues. Per germline, CDR1 SGHKS and CDR2 YYEKEE (reference sequence). With V trimmed by 0 bases and J by 4 bases, 4 bases remained unmatched. The CDR3 DNA sequence: TGTGCCAGCAGCTTGGATCGGACAGGGGGATACGAGCAGTACTTC. Its translation: CASSLDRTGGYEQYF.

V usage is TRBV5-1 and J usage is TRBJ1-1, with a weak D call TRBD1 (6 bases). CDR1 SGHRS and CDR2 YFSETQ come from the germline V gene. Deletions cut 4 bases from V and 4 bases from J, with 14 bases between. CDR3 length: 14 amino acids. The CDR3 loop reads CASSDQGSGTEAFF. The CDR3 coding sequence is TGCGCCAGCAGCGACCAGGGGTCGGGCACTGAAGCTTTCTTT. Supplemented by reference TRBV5-1 and TRBJ1-1, the full variable domain reads KAGVTQTPRYLIKTRGQQVTLSCSPISGHRSVSWYQQTPGQGLQFLFEYFSETQRNKGNFPGRFSGRQFSNSRSEMNVSTLELGDSALYLCASSDQGSGTEAFFGQGTRLTVV.

This clone appeared a single time. The V and J genes are TRBV5-3 and TRBJ1-5; no firm D call. TRBV5-3 is an ORF; its function is uncertain. The V end lost 1 base, the J end lost 0 bases, and 26 bases lay between the germline ends. CDR3 length equals 21 residues. Here the CDR3 reads CARSLLSSDGTDNNSNQPQHF. CDR3 coding DNA: TGTGCCAGAAGCTTGTTAAGTAGTGACGGAACAGACAATAATAGCAATCAGCCCCAGCATTTT.